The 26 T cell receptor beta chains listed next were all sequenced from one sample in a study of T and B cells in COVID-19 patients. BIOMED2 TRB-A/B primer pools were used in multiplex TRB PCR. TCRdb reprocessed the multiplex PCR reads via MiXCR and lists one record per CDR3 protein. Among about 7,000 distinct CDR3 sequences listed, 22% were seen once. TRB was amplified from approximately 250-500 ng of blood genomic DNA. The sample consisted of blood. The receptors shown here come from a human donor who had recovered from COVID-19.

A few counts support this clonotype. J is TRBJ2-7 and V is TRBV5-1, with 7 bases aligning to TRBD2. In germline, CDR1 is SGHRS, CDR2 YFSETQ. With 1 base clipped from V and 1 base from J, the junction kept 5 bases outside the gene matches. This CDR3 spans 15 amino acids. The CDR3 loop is CASSLWSGGSYEQYF. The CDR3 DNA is TGCGCCAGCAGCTTGTGGTCGGGGGGTTCCTACGAGCAGTACTTC. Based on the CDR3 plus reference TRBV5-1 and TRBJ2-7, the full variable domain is KAGVTQTPRYLIKTRGQQVTLSCSPISGHRSVSWYQQTPGQGLQFLFEYFSETQRNKGNFPGRFSGRQFSNSRSEMNVSTLELGDSALYLCASSLWSGGSYEQYFGPGTRLTVT.

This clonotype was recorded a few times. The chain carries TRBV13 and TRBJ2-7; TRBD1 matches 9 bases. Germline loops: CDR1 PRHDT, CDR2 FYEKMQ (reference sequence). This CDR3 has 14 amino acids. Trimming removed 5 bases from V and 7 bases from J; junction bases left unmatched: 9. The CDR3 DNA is TGTGCCAGCAGCCCGGGACAGGGTTTTCGTGAGCAGTACTTC. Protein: CASSPGQGFREQYF.

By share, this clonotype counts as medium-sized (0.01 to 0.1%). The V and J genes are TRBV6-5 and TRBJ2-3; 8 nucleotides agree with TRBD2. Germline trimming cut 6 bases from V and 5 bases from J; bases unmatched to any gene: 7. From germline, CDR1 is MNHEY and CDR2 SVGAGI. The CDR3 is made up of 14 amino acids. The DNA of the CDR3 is TGTGCCAGCAGAGCGGGGGCTCTTGGAGATACGCAGTATTTT. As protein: CASRAGALGDTQYF.

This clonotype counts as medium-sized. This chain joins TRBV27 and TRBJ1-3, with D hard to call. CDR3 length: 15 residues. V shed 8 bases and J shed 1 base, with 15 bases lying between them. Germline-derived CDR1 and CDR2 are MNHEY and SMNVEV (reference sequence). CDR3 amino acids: CASDARGVSGNTIYF. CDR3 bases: TGTGCCAGCGACGCCCGGGGAGTGTCTGGAAACACCATATATTTT.

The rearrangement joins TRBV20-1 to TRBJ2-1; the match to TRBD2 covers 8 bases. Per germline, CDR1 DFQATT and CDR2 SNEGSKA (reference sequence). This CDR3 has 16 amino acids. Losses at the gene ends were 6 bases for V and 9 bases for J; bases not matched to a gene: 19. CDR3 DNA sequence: TGCAGTGCCGGGGGGCGGGGGGAGGGTGCCGCCATTGAGCAGTTCTTC. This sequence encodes CSAGGRGEGAAIEQFF.

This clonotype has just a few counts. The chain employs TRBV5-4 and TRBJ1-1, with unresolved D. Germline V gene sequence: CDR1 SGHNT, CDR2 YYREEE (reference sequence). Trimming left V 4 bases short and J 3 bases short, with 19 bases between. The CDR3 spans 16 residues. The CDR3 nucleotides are TGTGCCAGCAGCGTTAGCAATGGACTCCAGGACACTGAAGCTTTCTTT. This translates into CASSVSNGLQDTEAFF.

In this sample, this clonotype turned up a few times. CDR3 sequence reads: CSASTGREGVRETQYF. The CDR3 nucleotides are TGCAGTGCTAGTACGGGGCGCGAGGGGGTCCGAGAGACCCAGTACTTC. V usage is TRBV20-1 and J usage is TRBJ2-5; D possibly corresponds to TRBD1 (6 bases). The CDR3 runs 16 residues. The V gene lost 3 bases and the J gene lost 4 bases, with 21 bases spanning the gap. The germline V gene has CDR1 DFQATT and CDR2 SNEGSKA (reference sequence).

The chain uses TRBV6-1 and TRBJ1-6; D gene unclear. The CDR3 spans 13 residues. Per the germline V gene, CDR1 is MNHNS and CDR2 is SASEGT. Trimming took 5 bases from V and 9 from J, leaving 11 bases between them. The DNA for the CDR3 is TGTGCCAGCAGTACCCCTAGTGTTTCACCCCTCCACTTT. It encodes CASSTPSVSPLHF.

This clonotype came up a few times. The CDR3 region is CSASPGQGYTDTQYF. The CDR3 DNA reads as TGCAGTGCTAGTCCGGGACAGGGCTACACAGATACGCAGTATTTT. The V gene is TRBV20-1, the J gene TRBJ2-3; the match to TRBD1 covers 9 bases. The CDR3 has 15 amino acids. With 3 bases clipped from V and 2 bases from J, the junction kept 6 bases outside the gene matches. Germline V CDR1 and CDR2: DFQATT, SNEGSKA (reference sequence).

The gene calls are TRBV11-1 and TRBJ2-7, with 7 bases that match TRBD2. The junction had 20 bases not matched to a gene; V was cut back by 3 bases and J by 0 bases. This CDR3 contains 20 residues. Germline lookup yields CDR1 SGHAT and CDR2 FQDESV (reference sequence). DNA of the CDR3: TGTGCCAGCAGCTTTGCGGGGGTCGGGGTTGGCCCGGGGAGCTCCTACGAGCAGTACTTC. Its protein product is CASSFAGVGVGPGSSYEQYF. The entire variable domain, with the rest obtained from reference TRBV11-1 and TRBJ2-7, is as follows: EAEVAQSPRYKITEKSQAVAFWCDPISGHATLYWYRQILGQGPELLVQFQDESVVDDSQLPKDRFSAERLKGVDSTLKIQPAELGDSAMYLCASSFAGVGVGPGSSYEQYFGPGTRLTVT.

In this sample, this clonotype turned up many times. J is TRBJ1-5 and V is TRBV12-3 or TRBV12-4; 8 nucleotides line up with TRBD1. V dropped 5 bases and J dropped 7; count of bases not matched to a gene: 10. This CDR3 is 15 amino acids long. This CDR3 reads CASSPPDRVGQPQHF. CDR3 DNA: TGTGCCAGCAGTCCTCCGGACAGGGTGGGACAGCCCCAGCATTTT.

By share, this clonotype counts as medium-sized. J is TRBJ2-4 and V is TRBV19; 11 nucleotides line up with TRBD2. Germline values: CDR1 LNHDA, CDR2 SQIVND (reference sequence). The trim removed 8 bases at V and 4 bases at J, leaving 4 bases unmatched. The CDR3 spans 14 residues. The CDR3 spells CASGPSGGKNIQYF. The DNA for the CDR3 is TGTGCCAGTGGACCTAGCGGGGGGAAAAACATTCAGTACTTC.

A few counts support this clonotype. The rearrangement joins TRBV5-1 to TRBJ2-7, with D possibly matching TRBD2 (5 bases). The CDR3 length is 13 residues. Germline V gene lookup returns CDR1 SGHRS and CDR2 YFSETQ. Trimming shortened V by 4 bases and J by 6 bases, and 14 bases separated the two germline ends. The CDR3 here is CASSGRGSGEQYF. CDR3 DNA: TGCGCCAGCAGCGGTCGGGGTTCTGGCGAGCAGTACTTC.

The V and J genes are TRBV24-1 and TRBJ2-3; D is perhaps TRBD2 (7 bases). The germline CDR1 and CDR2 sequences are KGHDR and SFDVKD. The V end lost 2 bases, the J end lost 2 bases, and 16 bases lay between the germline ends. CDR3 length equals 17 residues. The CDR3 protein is CATSDYGGRENTDTQYF. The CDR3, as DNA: TGTGCCACCAGTGATTATGGGGGGCGGGAGAACACAGATACGCAGTATTTT.

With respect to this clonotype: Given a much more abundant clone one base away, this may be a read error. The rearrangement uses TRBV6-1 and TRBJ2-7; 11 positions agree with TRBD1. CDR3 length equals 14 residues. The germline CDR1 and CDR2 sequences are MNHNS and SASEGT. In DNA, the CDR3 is TGTGCCAGCTGTGACGGGACAGGGGGCTACGAGCAGTACTTC. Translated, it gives CASCDGTGGYEQYF.

This CDR3 is CASSPDGASNQPQHF. The DNA of the CDR3 is TGTGCCAGCAGTCCCGACGGGGCCAGCAATCAGCCCCAGCATTTT. The genes are TRBV6-1 and TRBJ1-5; D possibly corresponds to TRBD1 (5 bases). The CDR3 extends over 15 amino acids. V was trimmed by 5 bases and J by 1 base, leaving 12 bases between them. Per the germline V gene, CDR1 is MNHNS and CDR2 is SASEGT.

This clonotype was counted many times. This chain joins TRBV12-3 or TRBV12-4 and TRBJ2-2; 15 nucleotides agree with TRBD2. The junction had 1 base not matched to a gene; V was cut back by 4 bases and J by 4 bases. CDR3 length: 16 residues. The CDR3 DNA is TGTGCCAGCAGTTCGGGACTAGCGGGGGGCACCGGGGAGCTGTTTTTT. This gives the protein CASSSGLAGGTGELFF.

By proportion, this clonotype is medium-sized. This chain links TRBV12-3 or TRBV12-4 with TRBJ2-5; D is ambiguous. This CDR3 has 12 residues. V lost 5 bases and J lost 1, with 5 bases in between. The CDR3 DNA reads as TGTGCCAGCAGTCAACGCCAAGAGACCCAGTACTTC. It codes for CASSQRQETQYF.

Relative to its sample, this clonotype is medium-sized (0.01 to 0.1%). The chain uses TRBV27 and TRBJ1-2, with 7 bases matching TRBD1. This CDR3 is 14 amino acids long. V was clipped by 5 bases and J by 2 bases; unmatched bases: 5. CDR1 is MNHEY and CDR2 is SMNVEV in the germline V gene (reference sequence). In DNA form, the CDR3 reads TGTGCCAGCAGTACCCAGGGGGGGAACTATGGCTACACCTTC. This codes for CASSTQGGNYGYTF.

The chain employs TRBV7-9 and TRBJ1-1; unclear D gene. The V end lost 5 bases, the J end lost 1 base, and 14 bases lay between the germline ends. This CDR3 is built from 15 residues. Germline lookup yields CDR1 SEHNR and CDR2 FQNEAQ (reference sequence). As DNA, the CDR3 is TGTGCCAGCAGCCTACCCATTCGAGGGAACACTGAAGCTTTCTTT. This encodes CASSLPIRGNTEAFF.

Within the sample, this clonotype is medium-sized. CDR3 region: CASTIWTNDNEQFF. The CDR3, as DNA: TGTGCCAGCACCATATGGACAAACGACAATGAGCAGTTCTTC. The chain has TRBV12-3 or TRBV12-4 and TRBJ2-1; D may be TRBD1 (5 bases). CDR3 length equals 14 residues. Trimming pared 7 bases from V and 5 bases from J, leaving 15 bases between.

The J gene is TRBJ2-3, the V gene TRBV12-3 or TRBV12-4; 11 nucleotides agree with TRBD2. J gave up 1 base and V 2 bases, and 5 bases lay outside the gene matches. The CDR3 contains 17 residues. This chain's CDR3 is CASSLSSGGWGTDTQYF. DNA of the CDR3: TGTGCCAGCAGTTTATCTAGCGGGGGGTGGGGCACAGATACGCAGTATTTT.

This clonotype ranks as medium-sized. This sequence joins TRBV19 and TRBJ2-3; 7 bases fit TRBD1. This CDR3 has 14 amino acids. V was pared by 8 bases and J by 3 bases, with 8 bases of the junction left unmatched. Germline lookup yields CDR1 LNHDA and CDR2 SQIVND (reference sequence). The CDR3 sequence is CASRLQGSTDTQYF. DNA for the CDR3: TGTGCCAGTCGGCTACAGGGGTCGACAGATACGCAGTATTTT.

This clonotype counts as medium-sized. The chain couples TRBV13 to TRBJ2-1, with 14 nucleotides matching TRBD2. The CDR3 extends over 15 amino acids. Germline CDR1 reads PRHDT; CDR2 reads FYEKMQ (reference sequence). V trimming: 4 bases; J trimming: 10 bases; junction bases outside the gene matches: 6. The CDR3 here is CASSSWTSGGKEQFF. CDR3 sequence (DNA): TGTGCCAGCAGCTCCTGGACTAGCGGGGGGAAAGAGCAGTTCTTC.

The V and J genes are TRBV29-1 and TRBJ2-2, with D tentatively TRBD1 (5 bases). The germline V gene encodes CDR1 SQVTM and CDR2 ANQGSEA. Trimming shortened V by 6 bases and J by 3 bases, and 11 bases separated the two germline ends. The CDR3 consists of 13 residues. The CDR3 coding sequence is TGCAGCGTCGGAGCCAGGGACACCGGGGAGCTGTTTTTT. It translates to CSVGARDTGELFF.

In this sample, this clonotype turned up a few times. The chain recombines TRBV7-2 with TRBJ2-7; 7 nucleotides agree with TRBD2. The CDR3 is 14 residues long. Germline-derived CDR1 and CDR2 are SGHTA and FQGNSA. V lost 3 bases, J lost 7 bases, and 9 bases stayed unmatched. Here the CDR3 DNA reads TGTGCCAGCAGCTTGATTCGGGCTAGCGGAGAGCAGTACTTC. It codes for CASSLIRASGEQYF.